The 32 T cell receptor beta chains reported below all come from one sample, sequenced in a study of blood T cells in healthy people across ages. The authors ran a second PCR of 7 to 11 cycles using a sample-barcoded 5' primer and a J-beta primer mix. TCRdb passed the 5' RACE reads through MiXCR, listing each CDR3 protein once. Among around 580,000 distinct CDR3 sequences, around 50% were seen once, and the ten largest hold around 23%. Material for sequencing was blood. Source of these receptors: a man older than 75 in good health.

This rearrangement joins TRBV7-2 to TRBJ1-2, with 7 bases identical to TRBD1. This CDR3 contains 15 residues. In germline, CDR1 is SGHTA, CDR2 FQGNSA. The V segment lost 5 bases and the J segment 4 bases; nucleotides outside the gene matches: 10. CDR3 nucleotides: TGTGCCAGCAGCATAGGGACAGCAAACCTCTATGGCTACACCTTC. This gives the protein CASSIGTANLYGYTF.

This clonotype was counted a few times. The chain is built from TRBV7-2 and TRBJ2-3; the match to TRBD2 covers 8 bases. This CDR3 region has 15 residues. Germline V gene sequence: CDR1 SGHTA, CDR2 FQGNSA. V shed 4 bases, J shed 6 bases, and the junction held 9 bases outside the gene matches. The CDR3 reads CASSSSSAGVDTQYF. CDR3 DNA sequence: TGTGCCAGCAGCTCATCGTCAGCGGGGGTGGATACGCAGTATTTT.

A remark on this clonotype: One end of the junction fails to match germline, which may point to a read error. V gene TRBV7-9 combines with J gene TRBJ2-5, with D tentatively TRBD1 or TRBD2 (6 bases each). The CDR3 is 16 amino acids. CDR1 and CDR2 (germline): SEHNR, FQNEAQ (reference sequence). The CDR3 DNA follows: TGTACCAGCAGTCTCAATCAAGGGGGAAGACTAGTAAAAAAGTACTTC. As protein: CTSSLNQGGRLVKKYF.

The V and J genes are TRBV6-6 and TRBJ1-1; D is unclear. CDR3 length equals 15 residues. Trimming removed 7 bases from V and 0 bases from J, with 15 bases in between. Germline-derived CDR1 and CDR2 are MNHNY and SVGAGI (reference sequence). This CDR3 is CASNEQEGMNTEAFF. The CDR3 nucleotides are TGTGCCAGCAACGAGCAGGAGGGAATGAACACTGAAGCTTTCTTT.

The chain carries TRBV7-9 and TRBJ1-1; no definite D call. The germline V gene encodes CDR1 SEHNR and CDR2 FQNEAQ (reference sequence). The CDR3 has 13 amino acids. V was cut by 5 bases and J by 3 bases, with 10 bases left in between. The CDR3, as DNA: TGTGCCAGCAGCGGAAGTTGGGACACTGAAGCTTTCTTT. This sequence encodes CASSGSWDTEAFF.

This clonotype was detected many times. The chain employs TRBV6-6 and TRBJ2-4; D perhaps matches TRBD1 (5 bases). Germline V gene lookup returns CDR1 MNHNY and CDR2 SVGAGI (reference sequence). The ends were cut back, 8 bases at V and 1 base at J, with 9 bases in the middle. The CDR3 runs 13 residues. CDR3 region: CASGAKAKNIQYF. CDR3 coding DNA: TGTGCCAGCGGGGCAAAGGCCAAAAACATTCAGTACTTC.

This clonotype was found a few times. The chain is built from TRBV29-1 and TRBJ2-1, with TRBD2 identical over 8 bases. This CDR3 has 12 amino acids. Losses at the gene ends were 7 bases for V and 5 bases for J; bases not matched to a gene: 4. Germline CDR1 SQVTM, CDR2 ANQGSEA. The DNA of the CDR3 is TGCAGCGAAAAGCGGGGGCACAATGAGCAGTTCTTC. Translated, it gives CSEKRGHNEQFF.

The rearrangement uses TRBV5-1 and TRBJ2-5; 9 bases match TRBD1. CDR3 length: 15 residues. From germline, CDR1 is SGHRS and CDR2 YFSETQ. Unmatched junction bases numbered 5, after V lost 0 bases and J lost 5 bases. The CDR3 spells CASSLEQGAQETQYF. CDR3 sequence (DNA): TGCGCCAGCAGCTTGGAACAGGGGGCACAGGAGACCCAGTACTTC.

The chain combines TRBV7-2 with TRBJ2-7; D unclear. The J call could be wrong; TRBJ2-5 is a better fit for the DNA end. The CDR3 extends over 16 amino acids. Germline CDR1 SGHTA, CDR2 FQGNSA. Here the CDR3 reads CASSFSLGGLQETQYF. Written as DNA, the CDR3 is TGTGCCAGCAGCTTCTCCCTGGGCGGCCTCCAAGAGACCCAGTACTTC.

This clonotype occurred a few times. The chain is built from TRBV3-1 and TRBJ2-1; TRBD2 aligns across 7 bases. The germline gives CDR1 LGHDT, CDR2 YNNKEL (reference sequence). This CDR3 region has 14 residues. The V gene end was trimmed by 5 bases and the J gene end by 9 bases; junction bases not matched to a gene: 10. In DNA form, the CDR3 reads TGTGCCAGCAGCAGAGGGCGGGAGTATAGTGAGCAGTTCTTC. This sequence encodes CASSRGREYSEQFF.

This clonotype appeared many times. The chain employs TRBV6-6 and TRBJ2-7; TRBD2 agrees at 12 bases. The CDR3 contains 14 residues. Germline V gene data show CDR1 as MNHNY and CDR2 as SVGAGI (reference sequence). V lost 11 bases to trimming and J lost 8 bases; unmatched junction nucleotides: 13. Here the CDR3 reads CAGAGLAGSEKQYF. DNA of the CDR3: TGTGCCGGGGCTGGACTAGCGGGATCCGAAAAGCAGTACTTC.

Details on this clonotype: Relative to the germline gene, one junction end is altered; a read error may explain this. V usage is TRBV7-2 and J usage is TRBJ2-7, with D perhaps TRBD2 (6 bases). Germline V CDR1 and CDR2: SGHTA, FQGNSA. The CDR3 totals 14 residues. As DNA, the CDR3 is TGTGCCAACAGCTTACGAGGGACTGGGTACGAGCAGTACTTC. It codes for CANSLRGTGYEQYF. The whole variable domain, remainder taken from reference TRBV7-2 and TRBJ2-7, is GAGVSQSPSNKVTEKGKDVELRCDPISGHTALYWYRQSLGQGLEFLIYFQGNSAPDKSGLPSDRFSAERTGGSVSTLTIQRTQQEDSAVYLCANSLRGTGYEQYFGPGTRLTVT.

This clonotype has a handful of counts. The V call is TRBV4-1, the J call TRBJ2-5; D possibly uses TRBD1 or TRBD2 (5 bases each). The CDR3 totals 15 residues. Germline values: CDR1 MGHRA, CDR2 YSYEKL. Trimming took off 5 bases at V and 5 bases at J, with 18 bases between the two ends. CDR3 region: CASSTRRGREETQYF. Written as DNA, the CDR3 is TGCGCCAGCAGCACCCGCCGGGGCAGAGAGGAGACCCAGTACTTC.

The J gene is TRBJ1-5, the V gene TRBV7-9; D is undetermined. The CDR3 has 13 amino acids. Germline V lookup: CDR1 SEHNR, CDR2 FQNEAQ (reference sequence). V was trimmed by 1 base and J by 5 bases, leaving 6 bases between them. CDR3 coding DNA: TGTGCCAGCAGCTTAGGTACGGATCAGCCCCAGCATTTT. Residues: CASSLGTDQPQHF.

The CDR3: CATSRDIGGQLFF. The CDR3 nucleotides are TGTGCCACCAGCAGAGATATCGGAGGCCAACTGTTTTTT. The chain recombines TRBV15 with TRBJ1-4; D not certain. Germline CDR1 is LNHNV and CDR2 is YYDKDF (reference sequence). The CDR3 covers 13 residues. Trimming cost V 0 bases and J 12 bases, with 11 bases left between them.

Only a few counts were recorded for this clonotype. The chain has TRBV3-1 and TRBJ2-7; the D gene could be TRBD1 or TRBD2 (5 bases each). The CDR3 covers 16 residues. The germline CDR1 and CDR2 sequences are LGHDT and YNNKEL (reference sequence). Trimming stripped 1 base from V and 3 bases from J, with 16 bases between. CDR3 bases: TGTGCCAGCAGCCAAGGAATCCGGGACGGAAACTACGAGCAGTACTTC. It specifies CASSQGIRDGNYEQYF.

This clonotype has a count of ten or more. This chain links TRBV6-5 with TRBJ2-2; TRBD2 is a possible D gene (5 bases). The V gene's germline CDR1 is MNHEY and CDR2 SVGAGI. Trimming removed 2 bases from V and 6 bases from J, with 16 bases in between. This CDR3 region has 16 residues. For the CDR3, the DNA is TGTGCCAGCAGTTACAGATCAGCCTCTAGCTCCGGGGAGCTGTTTTTT. This translates into CASSYRSASSSGELFF.

This clonotype was counted ten times or more. This rearrangement joins TRBV6-5 to TRBJ2-3; TRBD2 aligns across 10 bases. Germline V CDR1 and CDR2: MNHEY, SVGAGI. CDR3 length: 16 amino acids. With 4 bases clipped from V and 7 bases from J, the junction kept 11 bases outside the gene matches. CDR3 sequence (DNA): TGTGCCAGCAGTTCAACCTCGGGACTAGCGAGATATACGCAGTATTTT. It yields the protein CASSSTSGLARYTQYF.

In its sample, this clonotype was seen once. This chain connects TRBV4-1 to TRBJ1-2, with no clear D. V was clipped by 2 bases and J by 6 bases, with 13 bases between them. The V gene's germline CDR1 is MGHRA and CDR2 YSYEKL. The CDR3 sequence is 14 residues long. The DNA for the CDR3 is TGCGCCAGCAGCCAAACCGGGAGCTATGATGGCTACACCTTC. This translates into CASSQTGSYDGYTF.

This clonotype was seen only a few times. V usage is TRBV20-1 and J usage is TRBJ2-3; the D gene is possibly TRBD2 (5 bases). The CDR3 loop spans 13 amino acids. The germline CDR1 and CDR2 sequences are DFQATT and SNEGSKA (reference sequence). The V end lost 6 bases, the J end lost 8 bases, and 18 bases lay between the germline ends. The CDR3 bases are TGCAGTGCAACCCCCGGGGATCCCGTTACGCAGTATTTT. Translated, it gives CSATPGDPVTQYF.

The rearrangement links TRBV3-1 to TRBJ2-5, with 11 bases that match TRBD1. The tail of the sequence fits TRBJ2-7 better, so the J call may be wrong. This CDR3 spans 14 amino acids. Germline V gene data show CDR1 as LGHDT and CDR2 as YNNKEL (reference sequence). CDR3 sequence (DNA): TGTGCCAGCAGCCGGACAGGGGGCACGGTCGAGCAGTACTTC. Translation gives CASSRTGGTVEQYF.

This clonotype was counted a single time. The chain recombines TRBV7-9 with TRBJ1-5, with 10 bases aligning to TRBD1. The V gene end was trimmed by 4 bases and the J gene end by 1 base; junction bases not matched to a gene: 1. Germline CDR1 SEHNR, CDR2 FQNEAQ (reference sequence). The CDR3 sequence is 15 residues long. In DNA form, the CDR3 reads TGTGCCAGCAGCTCGGACAGGGGGAGCAATCAGCCCCAGCATTTT. Translated: CASSSDRGSNQPQHF.

This clonotype was observed at least ten times. The chain is built from TRBV6-6 and TRBJ2-3, with D perhaps matching TRBD1 (5 bases). The CDR3 is 17 amino acids. Germline V gives CDR1 MNHNY, CDR2 SVGAGI (reference sequence). The V and J ends lost 0 bases and 3 bases respectively, with 16 bases between them. The CDR3 here is CASSYSMGLRGTDTQYF. The CDR3 DNA reads TGTGCCAGCAGTTACTCGATGGGCCTAAGGGGAACAGATACGCAGTATTTT.

The chain recombines TRBV20-1 with TRBJ2-7; 10 bases fit TRBD2. The CDR3 totals 15 residues. CDR1 is DFQATT, CDR2 SNEGSKA, per germline (reference sequence). V lost 1 base to trimming and J lost 5 bases; unmatched junction nucleotides: 8. CDR3 DNA: TGCAGTGCTAGAGGGGGATCTAGCGGGAGTAACGAGCAGTACTTC. This gives the protein CSARGGSSGSNEQYF.

The chain combines TRBV7-2 with TRBJ2-3; 11 bases agree with TRBD2. CDR3 length: 16 residues. The germline gives CDR1 SGHTA, CDR2 FQGNSA. V gave up 1 base and J gave up 3 bases; unmatched junction bases: 3. Written as DNA, the CDR3 is TGTGCCAGCAGCTTAGTAGCGGGGGGGCTGACAGATACGCAGTATTTT. Translating gives CASSLVAGGLTDTQYF.

The V and J genes are TRBV12-3 or TRBV12-4 and TRBJ2-3, with 11 bases identical to TRBD2. The junction had 5 bases not matched to a gene; V was cut back by 6 bases and J by 3 bases. This CDR3 is built from 15 residues. The CDR3 is CASRPSGGRTDTQYF. The CDR3 DNA reads TGTGCCAGCAGACCTAGCGGGGGGCGGACAGATACGCAGTATTTT.

The chain has TRBV12-3 or TRBV12-4 and TRBJ2-3, with D hard to call. V lost 3 bases and J lost 3, with 7 bases in between. The CDR3 spans 13 residues. DNA of the CDR3: TGTGCCAGCAGTTTCTTGCGAACAGATACGCAGTATTTT. Its translation: CASSFLRTDTQYF.

This clonotype was detected only once. The gene calls are TRBV9 and TRBJ2-2, with unresolved D. Germline V CDR1 and CDR2: SGDLS, YYNGEE. This CDR3 comprises 14 residues. With 7 bases removed from V and 2 bases from J, the gap between germline ends came to 12 bases. CDR3 region: CASGAGPNTGELFF. The CDR3 DNA sequence: TGTGCCAGCGGCGCCGGACCAAACACCGGGGAGCTGTTTTTT.

The chain joins TRBV6-5 to TRBJ1-6, with 8 nucleotides matching TRBD1. The germline gives CDR1 MNHEY, CDR2 SVGAGI. J gave up 6 bases and V 4 bases, and 5 bases lay outside the gene matches. The CDR3 runs to 15 residues. In nucleotides, the CDR3 is TGTGCCAGCAGTTTCGGACAGGGTAGTAATTCACCCCTCCACTTT. Protein product: CASSFGQGSNSPLHF.

The chain has TRBV29-1 and TRBJ1-1; 7 bases map to TRBD1. The germline CDR1 and CDR2 sequences are SQVTM and ANQGSEA. This CDR3 contains 13 residues. V gave up 6 bases and J gave up 8 bases; unmatched junction bases: 12. The DNA of the CDR3 is TGCAGCGTGCCCCTCTGGGACAGCGAAGAAGCTTTCTTT. It yields the protein CSVPLWDSEEAFF.

This clonotype was seen more than once but under ten times. This sequence joins TRBV18 and TRBJ2-5, with 9 bases that match TRBD2. TRBJ2-7 matches the DNA end more closely, so the J call is doubtful. Germline values: CDR1 KGHSH, CDR2 LQKENI. This CDR3 is 17 amino acids long. The CDR3 spells CASSRGSGSSGSYEQYF. The CDR3 bases are TGTGCCAGCTCAAGGGGTAGCGGGAGCTCGGGTAGCTACGAGCAGTACTTC.

The rearrangement links TRBV4-2 to TRBJ2-7; D is possibly TRBD2 (6 bases). Germline CDR1 LGHNA, CDR2 YNFKEQ. The CDR3 is 16 residues long. V was shortened by 1 base and J by 2 bases, with 15 bases between the two germline ends. The DNA for the CDR3 is TGTGCCAGCAGCCAAGTCTCTGGTAGCGGTACCTACGAGCAGTACTTC. Residues: CASSQVSGSGTYEQYF.